This T cell receptor (beta chain) was sequenced during a study of chemoradiotherapy in HPV16-positive cancers. Trimming took 7 bases from V and 7 from J; bases not matched to a gene: 10. CDR3 size: 13 residues. Germline values: CDR1 SNHLY, CDR2 FYNNEI. Study-level findings and limits: Non-HPV-specific T cells did not expand in tumors during treatment, whereas candidate HPV-specific clones and E7-related motifs did. In HPV16-positive patients, HPV-responsive T-cell expansion tracked better recurrence-free survival. Functional assays defining HPV-specific T cells used only a couple of HPV16-positive patients.

The assay was immunoSEQ multiplex PCR, and TCRdb's table has in-frame clones only and misses some. The data show 14,000 or so clones, with about two thirds seen just once and 15% to 20% held by the top ten. Remarks on this clone: As yet, its antigen is unknown.

This specimen was acquired from a patient who underwent chemoradiotherapy. This clonotype was obtained from a human donor with HPV-associated anogenital cancer. The rearrangement joins TRBV2 to TRBJ2-7; 7 positions match TRBD1. CDR3 in amino acids: CASKEDRVGEQYF. Written as DNA, the CDR3 is TGTGCCAGCAAAGAAGACAGGGTCGGTGAGCAGTACTTC. Combining the CDR3 with reference TRBV2 and TRBJ2-7 gives the whole variable domain EPEVTQTPSHQVTQMGQEVILRCVPISNHLYFYWYRQILGQKVEFLVSFYNNEISEKSEIFDDQFSVERPDGSNFTLKIRSTKLEDSAMYFCASKEDRVGEQYFGPGTRLTVT.